The rows below give T cell receptor beta chains drawn from one sample of a study of blood T cells in healthy people across ages. TCRdb independently ran MiXCR on the 5' RACE reads; one entry per CDR3 protein. This table holds roughly 1,700,000 distinct CDR3 sequences, over 25% found once. Input material: blood. These receptors all come from a woman aged 25 to 39 in good health. Both conserved end residues are part of each CDR3. The D gene is left open where the match is weak. Not all rows give a size; the values are once, few, many and, for expanded clones, a class.

>.|.|TRBV6-5|TRBJ1-5
TGTGCCAGCAGTTACTCGAGGCAGGGGAATCAGCCCCAGCATTTT
CASSYSRQGNQPQHF
>TRBD1|many|TRBV5-1|TRBJ2-7
TGCGCCAGCCGCCGGGGGACAGGGAGCTACGAGCAGTACTTC
CASRRGTGSYEQYF
>TRBD2|.|TRBV20-1|TRBJ2-1
TGCAGTGCTAGAGATTCCGGCGGGAGCTATACTGGGGAGTTCTTC
CSARDSGGSYTGEFF
>.|.|TRBV21-1|TRBJ2-5
TGTGCCAGCAGCAAAGCCCGGGGTGAGGCGGTAGCGGGGAAAGAGACCCAGTACTTC
CASSKARGEAVAGKETQYF
>.|few|TRBV15|TRBJ1-4
TGTGCCACCAGCAGAGATGCAGGGGTGGCTAATGAAAAACTGTTTTTT
CATSRDAGVANEKLFF
>.|many|TRBV5-1|TRBJ2-1
TGCGCCAGCAGCACCGGACAGCACAATGAGCAGTTCTTC
CASSTGQHNEQFF
>.|few|TRBV3-1|TRBJ1-1
TGTGCCAGCAGTCGGGCCCCTGTTAACACTGAAGCTTTCTTT
CASSRAPVNTEAFF
>.|few|TRBV10-2|TRBJ1-2
TGCGCCAGCCTACAGGGCTATGGCTACACCTTC
CASLQGYGYTF
>.|few|TRBV11-2|TRBJ2-7
TGTGCCAGCAGCTTGGGGGGACCCATGGGTGAGCAGTACTTC
CASSLGGPMGEQYF
>.|.|TRBV29-1|TRBJ2-1
TGCAGCGTTGATGGCTCGAATGGGCAGTTCTTC
CSVDGSNGQFF
>TRBD1|few|TRBV12-3/TRBV12-4|TRBJ1-5
TGTGCCAGCAGTCATTCCCGAACAGGGGGCTATCAGCCCCAGCATTTT
CASSHSRTGGYQPQHF
>TRBD2|few|TRBV20-1|TRBJ2-1
TGCAGTGCTAGAGGCGGGAGGGCCCACAATGAGCAGTTCTTC
CSARGGRAHNEQFF
>TRBD1|few|TRBV28|TRBJ1-5
TGTGCCAGCACGAAGGGAGGGGGCCGACGGCGGCCCAATCAGCCCCAGCATTTT
CASTKGGGRRRPNQPQHF
>.|few|TRBV10-1|TRBJ2-5
TGCGCCAGCAGTGAGGATAGGGATGAGACCCAGTACTTC
CASSEDRDETQYF
>.|many|TRBV5-1|TRBJ2-7
TGCGCCAGCAGCCCGGAGGGGGCGGACCTCGGGCAGTACTTC
CASSPEGADLGQYF
>.|many|TRBV20-1|TRBJ2-5
TGCAGTGCCCGCTATGGGGGGATCCAAGAGACCCAGTACTTC
CSARYGGIQETQYF
>.|.|TRBV12-5|TRBJ2-5
TGTGCTAGTGGTTCTGTGACAGGGAGGTTAGAAGAGACCCAGTACTTC
CASGSVTGRLEETQYF
>.|few|TRBV5-1|TRBJ2-6
TGCGCCAGCAGGCCTACGTCTGGGGCCAACGTCCTGACTTTC
CASRPTSGANVLTF
>.|.|TRBV20-1|TRBJ2-7
TGCAGTGCTCCTACGACCGACTTCTCCTACAATGAGCAGTACTTC
CSAPTTDFSYNEQYF
>TRBD1|.|TRBV6-5|TRBJ1-1
TGTGCCAGCAGTTTGACAGGGTCGGCTGAAGCTTTCTTT
CASSLTGSAEAFF
>.|.|TRBV4-1|TRBJ2-7
TGCGCCAGCAGCCAGAGTACTACCCGGGGGCCCAGCGAGCAGTACTTC
CASSQSTTRGPSEQYF
>TRBD2|.|TRBV3-1|TRBJ2-3
TGTGCCAGCAGCCAAGCACTAGCGGGCACAGATACGCAGTATTTT
CASSQALAGTDTQYF
>TRBD1|few|TRBV20-1|TRBJ1-2
TGCAGTGCTTCCTCCTACGGACAGGGATGGGATGGCTACACCTTC
CSASSYGQGWDGYTF
>TRBD2|few|TRBV7-9|TRBJ2-3
TGTGCCAGCAGTTTAGCGGGAGGAGCGACAGATACGCAGTATTTT
CASSLAGGATDTQYF
>TRBD2|many|TRBV29-1|TRBJ2-1
TGCAGCGTGAGCGGGAGGGCCTACAATGAGCAGTTCTTC
CSVSGRAYNEQFF
>TRBD1|.|TRBV20-1|TRBJ2-1
TGCAGTGCTAACAGGGGGAGCGCCTACAATGAGCAGTTCTTC
CSANRGSAYNEQFF
>.|.|TRBV28|TRBJ1-1
TGTGCCAGCAGCTATGACCACGGGATGAACACTGAGGCTTTCTTT
CASSYDHGMNTEAFF
>TRBD1|few|TRBV20-1|TRBJ1-5
TGCAGTGCTAGAGAGGACCAGGGGGTAAAACAGCCCCAGCATTTT
CSAREDQGVKQPQHF
>TRBD2|.|TRBV6-2/TRBV6-3|TRBJ2-1
TGTGCCAGCGGTCTCGGGAGGGGGAGGGCCAGGGATGAGCAGTTCTTC
CASGLGRGRARDEQFF
>.|.|TRBV7-2|TRBJ2-7
TGTGCCAGCAGCTTAGCGTTGAGGGTGACTACCTACGAGCAGTACTTC
CASSLALRVTTYEQYF
>.|.|TRBV20-1|TRBJ1-1
TGCAGTGCTAGAGATTTGGGCAAAGGCTCGGACACTGAAGCTTTCTTT
CSARDLGKGSDTEAFF
>TRBD2|.|TRBV7-2|TRBJ2-1
TGTGCCAGCAGCTTAGCACTAGCGGGAGGCGGGGAGCAGTTCTTC
CASSLALAGGGEQFF
>.|.|TRBV6-1|TRBJ1-1
TGTGCCAGCAGTGATCAGGCGATGGACACTGAAGCTTTCTTT
CASSDQAMDTEAFF
>.|few|TRBV12-3/TRBV12-4|TRBJ1-6
TGTGCCAGCAGCCGGGAAGGAGGACCCCTCCACTTT
CASSREGGPLHF
>.|few|TRBV7-9|TRBJ1-2
TGTGCCAGCAGTAGGGACTCCCCGAAGGACTATGGCTACACCTTC
CASSRDSPKDYGYTF